This T cell receptor (beta chain) comes out of a study of early T cells in non-severe SARS-CoV-2 infection listed by TCRdb under 2021. Describing the broader study: Because TCR sequencing relied on bulk RNA taken from unsorted whole blood, pairing of alpha and beta chains was not possible. The investigation overall reported the following: VDJdb matching was skewed toward anti-spike CD8 responses, so virus-specific expansions were likely underestimated and private and CD4 specificities were missed.

Receptors were amplified or captured by 5' RACE. Data came from a NextSeq 500. Unique molecular identifiers were attached to individual cDNA molecules in the TCR library protocol so that sequencing error and PCR bias could be corrected. TCR alpha and beta chains were both sequenced, and the abundances of alpha and beta sequences in each sample were closely correlated with each other. In the source study's methods: Decombinator V4 was used to perform V gene, J gene and CDR3 annotation of TCR sequences. Expanded TCRs were defined as changing significantly between any two time points under a Poisson model with p below 0.0001. Abundances of TCRs were expressed as counts per million after normalisation to the total number of TCRs sequenced in each sample. TRAV1-2 paired with TRAJ12, TRAJ20 or TRAJ33 defined MAIT TCRs, while TRAV10 paired with TRAJ18 defined iNKT TCRs. VDJdb, accessed 1 November 2021, was searched for CMV, EBV and SARS-CoV-2 annotated TCRs, with TCRs annotated for multiple antigens excluded. TCRdb reprocessing: public reads trimmed at Q25 with fastp, clones called with MiXCR, in-frame beta chains kept. Entries are consolidated by CDR3 protein sequence, retaining the most common genes and DNA. The V and J calls come from TCRdb's annotation, not from the publication. Here the sample has under 65,000 distinct CDR3 sequences; roughly 12% occur a single time. The top ten clonotypes cover around 3.5% of the sample.

Set within a cohort of healthcare workers in London, UK, this nested case-control study involved weekly PCR testing of nasopharyngeal swabs along with blood sampling. Healthcare workers were recruited during the week of the UK lockdown, between 23 and 31 March 2020, and followed weekly for up to 16 weeks. This clonotype was detected a few times. The specificity of this receptor is unknown. Base-call qualities are not available, and no considerably larger clone is one nucleotide away. Measured from the cysteine to the phenylalanine, the CDR3 is 12 residues long. The DNA shown is the 36-base CDR3, in frame from base 1. Per the germline V gene, SQVTM is the CDR1 and ANQGSEA is the CDR2. The junction shows trimming of 7 bases on V and 13 bases on J, plus 20 bases between the germline ends.

The receptor was derived from an adult who was a healthcare worker with PCR-confirmed SARS-CoV-2 infection or an uninfected control (not recorded which). The specimen sequenced was whole blood. This chain is built from TRBV29-1 and TRBJ2-1; the D gene is not confidently resolved. CDR3 loop: CSGAPHLGYQFF. The DNA sequence is TGCAGCGGCGCCCCCCATCTAGGTTATCAGTTCTTC.